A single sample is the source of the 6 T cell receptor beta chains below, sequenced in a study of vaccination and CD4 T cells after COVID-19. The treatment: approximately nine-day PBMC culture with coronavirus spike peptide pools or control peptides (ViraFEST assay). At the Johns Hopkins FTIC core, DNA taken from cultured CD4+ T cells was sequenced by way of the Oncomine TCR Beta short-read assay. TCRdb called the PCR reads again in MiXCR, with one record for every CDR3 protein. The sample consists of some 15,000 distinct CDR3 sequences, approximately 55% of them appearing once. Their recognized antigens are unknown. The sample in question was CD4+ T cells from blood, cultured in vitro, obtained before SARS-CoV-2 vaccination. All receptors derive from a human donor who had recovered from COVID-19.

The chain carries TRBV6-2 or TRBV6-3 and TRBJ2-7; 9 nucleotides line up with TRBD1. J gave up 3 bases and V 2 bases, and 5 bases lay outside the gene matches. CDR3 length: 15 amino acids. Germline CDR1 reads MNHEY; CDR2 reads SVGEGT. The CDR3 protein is CASSYPRGQGYEQYF. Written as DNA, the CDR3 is TGTGCCAGCAGTTACCCGCGGGGACAGGGCTACGAGCAGTACTTC.

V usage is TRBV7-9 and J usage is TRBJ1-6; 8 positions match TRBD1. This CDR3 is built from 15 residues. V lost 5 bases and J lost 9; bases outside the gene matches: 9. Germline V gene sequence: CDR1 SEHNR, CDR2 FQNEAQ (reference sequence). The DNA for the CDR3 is TGTGCCAGCAGCATAGACAGGGGATCGGGTTCACCCCTCCACTTT. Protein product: CASSIDRGSGSPLHF.

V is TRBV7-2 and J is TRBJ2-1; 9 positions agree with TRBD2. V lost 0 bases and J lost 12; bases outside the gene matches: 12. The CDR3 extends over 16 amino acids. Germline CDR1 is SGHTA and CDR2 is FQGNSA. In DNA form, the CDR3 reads TGTGCCAGCAGCTTAGCGGCGGGAGGGGAACAATTCGGGCAGTTCTTC. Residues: CASSLAAGGEQFGQFF.

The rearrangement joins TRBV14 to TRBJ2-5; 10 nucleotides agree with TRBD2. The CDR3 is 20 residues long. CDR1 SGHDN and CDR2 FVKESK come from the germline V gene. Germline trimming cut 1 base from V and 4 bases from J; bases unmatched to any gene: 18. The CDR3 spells CASSQAPQRAGGPWLETQYF. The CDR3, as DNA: TGTGCCAGCAGCCAAGCTCCCCAGAGAGCGGGAGGGCCGTGGTTAGAGACCCAGTACTTC.

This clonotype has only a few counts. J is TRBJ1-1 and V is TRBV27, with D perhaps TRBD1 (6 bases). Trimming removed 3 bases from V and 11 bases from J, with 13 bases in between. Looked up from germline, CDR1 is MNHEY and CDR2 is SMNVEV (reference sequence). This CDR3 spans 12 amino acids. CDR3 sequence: CASSFLQGTAFF. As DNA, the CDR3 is TGTGCCAGCAGTTTTTTACAGGGTACGGCTTTCTTT.

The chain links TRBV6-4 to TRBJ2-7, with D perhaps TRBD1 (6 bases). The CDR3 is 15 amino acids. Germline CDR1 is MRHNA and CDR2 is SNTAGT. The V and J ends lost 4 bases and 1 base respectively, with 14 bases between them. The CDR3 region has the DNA TGTGCCAGCAGTGCGAGTCACGGACAGTCCTACGAGCAGTACTTC. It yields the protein CASSASHGQSYEQYF.